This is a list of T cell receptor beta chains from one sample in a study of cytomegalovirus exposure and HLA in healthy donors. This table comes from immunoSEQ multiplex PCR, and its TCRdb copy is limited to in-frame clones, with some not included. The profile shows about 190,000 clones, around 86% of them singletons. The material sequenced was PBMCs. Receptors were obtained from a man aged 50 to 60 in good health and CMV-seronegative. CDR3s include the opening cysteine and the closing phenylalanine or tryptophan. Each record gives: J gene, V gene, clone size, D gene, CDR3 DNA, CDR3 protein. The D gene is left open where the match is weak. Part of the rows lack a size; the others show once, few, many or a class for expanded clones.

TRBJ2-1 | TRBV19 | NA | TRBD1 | TGTGCCAGTAGTATTACAGGGGGCGGAGGCAATGAGCAGTTCTTC | CASSITGGGGNEQFF
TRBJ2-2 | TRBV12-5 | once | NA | TGTGCTAGTGTTCCAGCGCCGAACACCGGGGAGCTGTTTTTT | CASVPAPNTGELFF
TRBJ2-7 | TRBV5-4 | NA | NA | TGTGCCAGCAGCGCCCTGGGAGCAGCCAGATACGAGCAGTACTTC | CASSALGAARYEQYF
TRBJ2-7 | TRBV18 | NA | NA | TGTGCCAGCTCACCAGGTGGGCCCACCTACGAGCAGTACTTC | CASSPGGPTYEQYF
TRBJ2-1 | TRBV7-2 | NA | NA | TGTGCCAGCAGCTTAGTGGGGACTCGGGGGTATAATGAGCAGTTCTTC | CASSLVGTRGYNEQFF
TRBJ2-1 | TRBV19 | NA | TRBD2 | TGTGCCAGTAGGATCGGACTAGCGGGAGCGAATGAGCAGTTCTTC | CASRIGLAGANEQFF
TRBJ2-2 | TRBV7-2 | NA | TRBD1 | TGTGCCAGCAGCCGACAGGGGTACACCGGGGAGCTGTTTTTT | CASSRQGYTGELFF
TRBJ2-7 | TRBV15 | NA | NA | TGTGCCACCAGCAGGCGGGGACAGACCCAAGGGGACGAGCAGTACTTC | CATSRRGQTQGDEQYF
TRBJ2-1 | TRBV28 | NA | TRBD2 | TGTGCCAGCAGTTTGGGCGGGAGTAACAATGAGCAGTTCTTC | CASSLGGSNNEQFF
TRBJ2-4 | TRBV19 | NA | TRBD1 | TGTGCCAGTAGTATAGGGACTCAGGGGGCGGCCAAAAACATTCAGTACTTC | CASSIGTQGAAKNIQYF
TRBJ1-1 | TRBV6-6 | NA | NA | TGTGCCAGCAGTTACGTGCTAGGGAACACTGAAGCTTTCTTT | CASSYVLGNTEAFF
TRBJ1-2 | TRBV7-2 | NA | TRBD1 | TGTGCCAGCAGCTTATCACATGAGAGGGGGCTAATGTATGGCCACACCTTC | CASSLSHERGLMYGHTF
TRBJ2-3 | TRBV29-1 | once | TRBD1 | TGCAGCGTCACCGGACAGGGGGGTAACACAGATACGCAGTATTTT | CSVTGQGGNTDTQYF
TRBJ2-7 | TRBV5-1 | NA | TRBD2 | TGCGCCAGCAGCTTCGGGACTAGCGGCGTCGAGCAGTACTTC | CASSFGTSGVEQYF
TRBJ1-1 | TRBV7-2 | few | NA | TGTGCCAGCAGCTCGGAGGTCTACACTGAAGCTTTCTTT | CASSSEVYTEAFF
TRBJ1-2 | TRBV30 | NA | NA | TGTGCCTGGAGAAGGACAGCTAACTATGGCTACACCTTC | CAWRRTANYGYTF
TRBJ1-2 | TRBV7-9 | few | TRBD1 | TGTGCCAGCAGCCCGACAGGGGGAAGAAGCTATGGCTACACCTTC | CASSPTGGRSYGYTF
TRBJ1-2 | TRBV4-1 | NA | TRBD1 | TGCGCCACAGGCTCACCGGGGGGACAGGGGGCTCTTGGCTACACCTTC | CATGSPGGQGALGYTF
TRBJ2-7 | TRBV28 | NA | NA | TGTGCCAGCAGTTTAGGATCCCAGGGTATAAACGAGCAGTACTTC | CASSLGSQGINEQYF
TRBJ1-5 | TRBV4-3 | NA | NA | TGCGCCAGCCATACATATAGCAATCAGCCCCAGCATTTT | CASHTYSNQPQHF